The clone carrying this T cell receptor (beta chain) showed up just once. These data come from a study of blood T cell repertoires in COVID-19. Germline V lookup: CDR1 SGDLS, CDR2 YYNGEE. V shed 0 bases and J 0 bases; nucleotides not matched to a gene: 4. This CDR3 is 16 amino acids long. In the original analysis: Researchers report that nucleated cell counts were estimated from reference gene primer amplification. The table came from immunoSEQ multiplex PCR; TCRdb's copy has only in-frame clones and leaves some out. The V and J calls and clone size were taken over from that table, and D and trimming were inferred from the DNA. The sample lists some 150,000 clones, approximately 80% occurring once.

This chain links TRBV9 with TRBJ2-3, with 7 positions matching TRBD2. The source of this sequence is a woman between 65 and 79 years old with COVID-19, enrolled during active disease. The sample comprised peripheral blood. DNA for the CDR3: TGTGCCAGCAGCGTAGCAAGCGGGGATAGCACAGATACGCAGTATTTT. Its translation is CASSVASGDSTDTQYF.